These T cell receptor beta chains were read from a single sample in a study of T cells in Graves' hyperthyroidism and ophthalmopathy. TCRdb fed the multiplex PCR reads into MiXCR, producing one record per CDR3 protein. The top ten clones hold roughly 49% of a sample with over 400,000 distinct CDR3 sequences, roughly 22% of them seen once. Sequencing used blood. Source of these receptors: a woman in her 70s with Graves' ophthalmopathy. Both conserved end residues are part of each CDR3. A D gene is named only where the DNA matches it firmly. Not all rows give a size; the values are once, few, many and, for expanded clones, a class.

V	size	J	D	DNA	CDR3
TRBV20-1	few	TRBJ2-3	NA	TGCAGTGCTAAGAGGGAGAGTCGGGATACGCAGTATTTT	CSAKRESRDTQYF
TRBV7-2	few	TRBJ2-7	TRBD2	TGTGCCAGCAGCTTTAGCGGGAGCCCCTCCTGCGAGCAGTACTTC	CASSFSGSPSCEQYF
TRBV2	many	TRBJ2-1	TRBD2	TGTGCCAGCAGTGTTGAGAGCGGGAGGAGCAATGAGCAGTTCTTC	CASSVESGRSNEQFF
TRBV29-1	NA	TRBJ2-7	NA	TGCAGCGCTGCTCACTTAAGGGGGTACGAGCAGTACTTC	CSAAHLRGYEQYF
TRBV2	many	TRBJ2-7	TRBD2	TGTGCCAGCAGTGAAAGCCGACTAGCGGGAGCCGGGGAGCAGTACTTC	CASSESRLAGAGEQYF
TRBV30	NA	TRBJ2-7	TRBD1	TGTGCCTGGAGTTTCCCGGGACAGGGGGGGAACTACGAGCAGTACTTC	CAWSFPGQGGNYEQYF
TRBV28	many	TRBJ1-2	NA	TGTGCCAGCAGTTTGAAAACTATCTATGGCTACACCTTC	CASSLKTIYGYTF
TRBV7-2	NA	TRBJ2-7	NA	TGTGCCAGCAGCTTGGTAGCCGGGAGTATCTACGAGCAGTACTTC	CASSLVAGSIYEQYF
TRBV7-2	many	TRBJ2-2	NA	TGTGCCAGCAGCCCTCGGACATCCGGGGAGCTGTTTTTT	CASSPRTSGELFF
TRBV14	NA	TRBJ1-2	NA	TGTGCCAGCAGCTATACGGGGATTCCTGGGGGCTACACCTTC	CASSYTGIPGGYTF
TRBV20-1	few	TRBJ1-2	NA	TGCAGTGCTAGGGGGGGGGCTAACTATGGCTACACCTTC	CSARGGANYGYTF
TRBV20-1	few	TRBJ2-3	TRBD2	TGCAGTGCTGACCGTGGACTAGCGGGAGATACGCAGTATTTT	CSADRGLAGDTQYF
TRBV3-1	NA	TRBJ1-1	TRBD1	TGTGCCAGCAGCCAAGACCGGGACAGGGTCACTGAAGCTTTCTTT	CASSQDRDRVTEAFF
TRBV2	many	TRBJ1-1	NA	TGTGCCAGCAGTTCGGGAGTTTGGCTCACTGAAGCTTTCTTT	CASSSGVWLTEAFF
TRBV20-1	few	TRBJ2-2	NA	TGCAGTGCTAAGGACAGCCGGAACACCGGGGAGCTGTTTTTT	CSAKDSRNTGELFF
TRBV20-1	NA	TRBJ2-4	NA	TGCAGTGTCGGAGGCCCAAGCATTCAGTACTTC	CSVGGPSIQYF
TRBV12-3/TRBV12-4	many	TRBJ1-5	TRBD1	TGTGCCAGCAGTTTATTGGGACAGGGGGTGTTTTATAGCAATCAGCCCCAGCATTTT	CASSLLGQGVFYSNQPQHF
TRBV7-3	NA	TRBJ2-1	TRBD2	TGTGCCAGCTGGTGGACTAGCGGGAGGCTGGGGACCTACAATGAGCAGTTCTTC	CASWWTSGRLGTYNEQFF
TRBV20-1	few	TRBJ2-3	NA	TGCAGTGCTAGACCCTCCCGACTTGACACAGATACGCAGTATTTT	CSARPSRLDTDTQYF
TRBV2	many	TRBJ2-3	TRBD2	TGTGCCAGCAGGAGGACTAGGAAAGATACGCAGTATTTT	CASRRTRKDTQYF
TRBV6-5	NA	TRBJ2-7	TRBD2	TGTGCCAGCACGGCGGGAGGATCTATATACGAGCAGTACTTC	CASTAGGSIYEQYF
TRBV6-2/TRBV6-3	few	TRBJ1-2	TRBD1	TGTGCCAGTAAATCGCCGGGACAGGGTCCGGGTGGCTACACCTTC	CASKSPGQGPGGYTF